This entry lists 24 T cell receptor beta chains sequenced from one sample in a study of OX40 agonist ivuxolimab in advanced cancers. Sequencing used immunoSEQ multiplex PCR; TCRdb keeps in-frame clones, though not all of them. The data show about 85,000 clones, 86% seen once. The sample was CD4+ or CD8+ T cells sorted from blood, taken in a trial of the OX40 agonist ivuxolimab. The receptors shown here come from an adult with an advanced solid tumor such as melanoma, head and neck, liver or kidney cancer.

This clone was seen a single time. CDR3 in DNA: TGTGCCAGCAGTTTGACCCCGGCAGCCTATAATTCACCCCTCCACTTT. As protein: CASSLTPAAYNSPLHF. V and J are TRBV27 and TRBJ1-6, with no clear D. The CDR3 is 16 amino acids. V shed 3 bases and J shed 2 bases, with 11 bases lying between them. Germline-derived CDR1 and CDR2 are MNHEY and SMNVEV (reference sequence).

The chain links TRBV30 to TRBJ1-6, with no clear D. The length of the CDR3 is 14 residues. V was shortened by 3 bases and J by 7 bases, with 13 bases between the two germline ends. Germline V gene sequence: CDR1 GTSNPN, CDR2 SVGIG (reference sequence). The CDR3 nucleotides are TGTGCCTGGAGGTCGGGATCCGAAAATTCACCCCTCCACTTT. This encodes CAWRSGSENSPLHF.

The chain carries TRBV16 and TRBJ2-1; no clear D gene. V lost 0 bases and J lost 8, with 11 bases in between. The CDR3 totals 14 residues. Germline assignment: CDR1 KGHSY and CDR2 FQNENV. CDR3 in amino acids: CASSQSAIHYEQFF. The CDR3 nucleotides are TGTGCCAGCAGCCAATCGGCGATTCATTATGAGCAGTTCTTC.

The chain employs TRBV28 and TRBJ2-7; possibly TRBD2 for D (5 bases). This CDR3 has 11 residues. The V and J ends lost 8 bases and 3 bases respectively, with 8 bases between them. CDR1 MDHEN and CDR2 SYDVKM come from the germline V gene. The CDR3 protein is CASEGLYEQYF. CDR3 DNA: TGTGCCAGCGAGGGCCTCTACGAGCAGTACTTC.

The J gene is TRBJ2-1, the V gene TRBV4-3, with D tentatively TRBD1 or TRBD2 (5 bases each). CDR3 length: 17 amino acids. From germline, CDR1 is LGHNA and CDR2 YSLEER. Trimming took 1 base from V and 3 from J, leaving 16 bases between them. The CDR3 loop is CASSQAAGAGSYNEQFF. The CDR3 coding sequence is TGCGCCAGCAGCCAAGCGGCCGGGGCAGGGAGCTACAATGAGCAGTTCTTC.

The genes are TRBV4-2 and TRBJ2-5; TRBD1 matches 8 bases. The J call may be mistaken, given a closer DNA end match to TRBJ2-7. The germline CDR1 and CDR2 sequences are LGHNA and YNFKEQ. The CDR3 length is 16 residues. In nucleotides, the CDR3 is TGTGCCAGCAGCCAAGAGGTAGCGGACAGGGTGGGCGAGCAGTACTTC. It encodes CASSQEVADRVGEQYF.

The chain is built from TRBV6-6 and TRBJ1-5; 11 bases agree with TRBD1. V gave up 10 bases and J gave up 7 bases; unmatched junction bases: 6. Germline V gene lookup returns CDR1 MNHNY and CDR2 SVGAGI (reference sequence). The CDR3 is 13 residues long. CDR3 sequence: CATGQGAGQPQHF. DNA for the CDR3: TGTGCCACCGGACAGGGGGCGGGACAGCCCCAGCATTTT.

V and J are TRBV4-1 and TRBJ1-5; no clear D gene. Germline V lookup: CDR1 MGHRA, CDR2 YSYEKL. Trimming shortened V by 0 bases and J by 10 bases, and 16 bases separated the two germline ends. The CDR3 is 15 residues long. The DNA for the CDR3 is TGCGCCAGCAGCCAAGATCTGGAATTTACTCGTCCCCAGCATTTT. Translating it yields CASSQDLEFTRPQHF.

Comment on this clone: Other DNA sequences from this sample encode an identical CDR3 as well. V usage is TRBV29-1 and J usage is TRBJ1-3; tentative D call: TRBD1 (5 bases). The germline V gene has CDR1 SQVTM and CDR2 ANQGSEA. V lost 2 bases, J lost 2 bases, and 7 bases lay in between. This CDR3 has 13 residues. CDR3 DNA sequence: TGCAGCGTTGAAAGGGGAGCTGGAAACACCATATATTTT. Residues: CSVERGAGNTIYF.

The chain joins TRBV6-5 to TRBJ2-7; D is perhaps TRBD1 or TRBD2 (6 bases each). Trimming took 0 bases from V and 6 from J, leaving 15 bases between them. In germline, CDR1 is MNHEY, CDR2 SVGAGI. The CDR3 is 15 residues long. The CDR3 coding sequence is TGTGCCAGCAGTTACTCATCCCCGGGGGCGGGCGAGCAGTACTTC. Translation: CASSYSSPGAGEQYF.

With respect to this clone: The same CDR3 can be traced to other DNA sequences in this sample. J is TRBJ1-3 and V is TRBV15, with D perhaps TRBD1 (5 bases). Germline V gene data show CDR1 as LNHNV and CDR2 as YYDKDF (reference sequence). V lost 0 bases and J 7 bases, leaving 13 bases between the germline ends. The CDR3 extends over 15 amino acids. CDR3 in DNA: TGTGCCACCAGCAGAGATCGAGGGGCGGGGAACACCATATATTTT. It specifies CATSRDRGAGNTIYF. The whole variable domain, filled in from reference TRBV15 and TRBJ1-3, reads DAMVIQNPRYQVTQFGKPVTLSCSQTLNHNVMYWYQQKSSQAPKLLFHYYDKDFNNEADTPDNFQSRRPNTSFCFLDIRSPGLGDTAMYLCATSRDRGAGNTIYFGEGSWLTVV.

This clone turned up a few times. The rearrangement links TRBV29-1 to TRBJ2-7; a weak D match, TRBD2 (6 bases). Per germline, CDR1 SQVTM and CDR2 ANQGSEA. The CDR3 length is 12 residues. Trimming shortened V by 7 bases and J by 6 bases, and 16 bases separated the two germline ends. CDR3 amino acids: CSAGSSASEQYF. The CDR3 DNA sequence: TGCAGCGCCGGATCTAGCGCGTCCGAGCAGTACTTC.

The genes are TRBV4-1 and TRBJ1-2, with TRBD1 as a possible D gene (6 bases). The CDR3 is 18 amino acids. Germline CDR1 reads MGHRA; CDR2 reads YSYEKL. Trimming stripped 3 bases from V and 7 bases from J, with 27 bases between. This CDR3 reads CASSHDLTGREKGGGYTF. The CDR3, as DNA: TGCGCCAGCAGCCACGACCTTACGGGCCGCGAAAAAGGGGGTGGCTACACCTTC.

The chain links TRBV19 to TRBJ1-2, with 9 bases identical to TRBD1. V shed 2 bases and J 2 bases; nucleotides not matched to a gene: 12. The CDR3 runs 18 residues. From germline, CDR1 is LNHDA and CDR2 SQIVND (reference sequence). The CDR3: CASSIRGEDRGKNYGYTF. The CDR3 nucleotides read TGTGCCAGTAGTATAAGGGGAGAGGACAGGGGCAAAAACTATGGCTACACCTTC.

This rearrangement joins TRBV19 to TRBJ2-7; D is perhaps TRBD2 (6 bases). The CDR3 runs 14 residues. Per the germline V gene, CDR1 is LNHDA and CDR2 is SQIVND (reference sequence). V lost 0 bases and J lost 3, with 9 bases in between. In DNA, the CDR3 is TGTGCCAGTAGTATAGAGGGGGGAGGCTACGAGCAGTACTTC. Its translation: CASSIEGGGYEQYF.

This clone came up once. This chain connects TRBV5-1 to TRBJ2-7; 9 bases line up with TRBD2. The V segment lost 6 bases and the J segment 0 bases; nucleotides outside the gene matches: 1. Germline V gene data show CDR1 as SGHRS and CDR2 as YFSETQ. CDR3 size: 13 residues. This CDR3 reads CASNSGSSYEQYF. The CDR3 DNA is TGCGCCAGCAATAGCGGGAGCTCCTACGAGCAGTACTTC.

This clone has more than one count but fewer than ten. CDR3 coding DNA: TGTGCCAGCAGTGGGGCAACTAATGAAAAACTGTTTTTT. Translation: CASSGATNEKLFF. The chain joins TRBV11-2 to TRBJ1-4; no reliable D call. Germline-derived CDR1 and CDR2 are SGHAT and FQNNGV. The CDR3 extends over 13 amino acids. V lost 6 bases to trimming and J lost 0 bases, with 5 bases between them. Looking up the rest from reference TRBV11-2 and TRBJ1-4 gives the full variable domain: EAGVAQSPRYKIIEKRQSVAFWCNPISGHATLYWYQQILGQGPKLLIQFQNNGVVDDSQLPKDRFSAERLKGVDSTLKIQPAKLEDSAVYLCASSGATNEKLFFGSGTQLSVL.

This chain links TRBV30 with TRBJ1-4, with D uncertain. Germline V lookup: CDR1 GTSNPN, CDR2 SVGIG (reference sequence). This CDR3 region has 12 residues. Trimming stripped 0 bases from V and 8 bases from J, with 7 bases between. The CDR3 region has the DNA TGTGCCTGGAGTGTAGAAGTCGAAAAACTGTTTTTT. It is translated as CAWSVEVEKLFF.

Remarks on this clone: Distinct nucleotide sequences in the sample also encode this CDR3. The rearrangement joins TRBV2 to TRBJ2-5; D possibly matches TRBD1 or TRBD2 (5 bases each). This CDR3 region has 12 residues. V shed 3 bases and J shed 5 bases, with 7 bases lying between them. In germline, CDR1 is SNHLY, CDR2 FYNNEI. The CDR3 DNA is TGTGCCAGCAGTGACCGGGGCGAGACCCAGTACTTC. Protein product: CASSDRGETQYF.

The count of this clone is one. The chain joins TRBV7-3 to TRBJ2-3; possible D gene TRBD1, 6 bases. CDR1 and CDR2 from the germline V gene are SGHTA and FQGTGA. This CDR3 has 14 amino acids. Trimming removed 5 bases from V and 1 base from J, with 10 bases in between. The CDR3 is CASSRDTGTDTQYF. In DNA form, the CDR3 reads TGTGCCAGCAGCCGGGACACCGGCACAGATACGCAGTATTTT.

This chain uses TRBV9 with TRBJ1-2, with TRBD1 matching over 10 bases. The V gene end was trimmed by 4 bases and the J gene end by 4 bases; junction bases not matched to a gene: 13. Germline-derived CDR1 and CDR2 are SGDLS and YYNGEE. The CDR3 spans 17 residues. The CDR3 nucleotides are TGTGCCAGCAGCCCAAGACAGGGGGCTACCTTGATCTATGGCTACACCTTC. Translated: CASSPRQGATLIYGYTF.

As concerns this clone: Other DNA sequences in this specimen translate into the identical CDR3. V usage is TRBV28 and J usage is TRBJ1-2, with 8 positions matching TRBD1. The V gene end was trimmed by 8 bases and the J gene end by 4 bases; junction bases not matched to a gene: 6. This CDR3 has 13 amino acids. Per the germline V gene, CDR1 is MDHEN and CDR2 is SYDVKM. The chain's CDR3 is CASWDRRPYGYTF. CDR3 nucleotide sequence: TGTGCCAGCTGGGACAGGAGACCCTATGGCTACACCTTC.

CDR3 region: CASSQRGVGARESTDTQYF. The CDR3 DNA follows: TGCGCCAGCAGTCAACGCGGGGTGGGGGCTCGAGAGAGCACAGATACGCAGTATTTT. The genes are TRBV23-1 and TRBJ2-3, with D possibly called TRBD1 or TRBD2 (6 bases each). TRBV23-1 qualifies as an ORF whose function is uncertain. Trimming shortened V by 2 bases and J by 0 bases, and 21 bases separated the two germline ends. This CDR3 spans 19 amino acids.

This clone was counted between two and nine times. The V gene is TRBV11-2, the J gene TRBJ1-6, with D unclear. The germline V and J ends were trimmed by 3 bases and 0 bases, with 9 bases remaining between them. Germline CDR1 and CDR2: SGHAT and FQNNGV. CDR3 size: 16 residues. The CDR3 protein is CASSLRKSSYNSPLHF. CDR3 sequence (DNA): TGTGCCAGCAGCTTGCGTAAAAGCTCCTATAATTCACCCCTCCACTTT.